This T cell receptor (beta chain) was captured by sequencing in a study of T cells in Graves' hyperthyroidism and ophthalmopathy. Study in general: The initial diagnosis was the point when peripheral blood was collected, ahead of any treatment. Study-wide results and caveats: A model built on 13 V-J features separated ophthalmopathy from stable hyperthyroidism.

Trimming took off 4 bases at V and 7 bases at J, with 7 bases between the two ends. This CDR3 comprises 11 residues. Germline V gives CDR1 SNHLY, CDR2 FYNNEI. The source material, RNA transcripts, was used to amplify TCR beta CDR3 regions. When the TCR CDR3 underwent first-round RT-PCR, the HTBI primer set was used. TCRdb re-called the multiplex PCR reads with MiXCR, one entry per CDR3 protein. Of 310,000 or so distinct CDR3 sequences in the sample, about 18% were seen once. Comment on this clonotype: Its matching antigen is unknown.

This receptor was obtained from a woman in her sixties or seventies with Graves' ophthalmopathy. The gene calls are TRBV2 and TRBJ1-1; D is unclear. The specimen sequenced was blood. The CDR3 region has the DNA TGTGCCAGCAGTGCCTGGCATGAAGCTTTCTTT. It is translated as CASSAWHEAFF.